Below, one T cell receptor (beta chain) is given with its context. Its target is not known. The CDR3 is made up of 14 amino acids. With 3 bases removed from V and 4 bases from J, the gap between germline ends came to 11 bases. Germline values: CDR1 MGHRA, CDR2 YSYEKL. These data originate in a study of a mutant IDH1 vaccine in newly diagnosed glioma. The wider study: Beginning 4-6 weeks after radiotherapy alone, or with temozolomide cycles, vaccination took place. Patients were pretreated with radiotherapy, temozolomide, or both, mostly both. The study's findings and limits: Pseudoprogression appeared unlinked to shifts in leading peripheral T cell clonotypes.

Time point denoted: week 47, end of study. In every dose of vaccine, 300 ug of mutant IDH1 20-mer peptide was given alongside topical imiquimod. New WHO grade 3 or 4 IDH1-mutant, ATRX-lost astrocytomas were present in all donors. This table comes from immunoSEQ multiplex PCR, and its TCRdb copy is limited to in-frame clones, with some not included. The repertoire holds about 46,000 clones, with roughly 80% as singletons. This TCR came from a woman in her twenties or thirties with glioma. Some clones in this sample may be carry-over from other donors' samples. The J gene is TRBJ2-3, the V gene TRBV4-1, with D perhaps matching TRBD1 (5 bases). Specimen: PBMCs, collected from a glioma patient whose treatment included an IDH1 peptide vaccine. CDR3 coding DNA: TGCGCCAGCAGCCACCGTCTAGGGGCAGATACGCAGTATTTT. Protein product: CASSHRLGADTQYF.